These 22 T cell receptor beta chains share one sample of origin, sequenced in a study of T cells in Graves' hyperthyroidism and ophthalmopathy. RNA transcripts yielded amplified TCR beta CDR3 regions. During a first-round RT-PCR of the TCR CDR3, the HTBI primer set was used. TCRdb fed the multiplex PCR reads into MiXCR, producing one record per CDR3 protein. The sample lists approximately 570,000 distinct CDR3 sequences, 20% occurring once. Sequenced input: blood. The receptors come from a man in his forties or fifties with Graves' ophthalmopathy.

The chain has TRBV18 and TRBJ2-7; TRBD1 matches at 7 bases. Germline V gene lookup returns CDR1 KGHSH and CDR2 LQKENI. V trimming: 3 bases; J trimming: 5 bases; junction bases outside the gene matches: 7. The CDR3 has 14 amino acids. CDR3 nucleotides: TGTGCCAGCTCACCTCCGGGACAGTCCAACGAGCAGTACTTC. Translating it yields CASSPPGQSNEQYF.

There are many counts of this clonotype. The J gene is TRBJ1-2, the V gene TRBV30, with D hard to call. V was trimmed by 1 base and J by 14 bases, leaving 14 bases between them. The length of the CDR3 is 11 residues. The germline V gene encodes CDR1 GTSNPN and CDR2 SVGIG (reference sequence). The CDR3 is CAWSARTAVTF. The CDR3 bases are TGTGCCTGGAGTGCCAGGACCGCGGTAACCTTC.

This clonotype was picked up many times. The chain combines TRBV20-1 with TRBJ2-5; unclear D gene. Germline-derived CDR1 and CDR2 are DFQATT and SNEGSKA (reference sequence). The CDR3 covers 13 residues. V shed 1 base and J shed 3 bases, with 9 bases lying between them. CDR3 coding DNA: TGCAGTGCTAGAGGTCCAGCTAAAGAGACCCAGTACTTC. Protein sequence: CSARGPAKETQYF.

This chain joins TRBV6-1 and TRBJ2-7, with D hard to call. CDR1 MNHNS and CDR2 SASEGT come from the germline V gene. This CDR3 is 15 amino acids long. With 5 bases removed from V and 0 bases from J, the gap between germline ends came to 14 bases. CDR3 nucleotide sequence: TGTGCCAGCAGTAACCAATTACCTTACTCCTACGAGCAGTACTTC. Translating it yields CASSNQLPYSYEQYF.

This clonotype was seen a few times. The genes are TRBV9 and TRBJ1-6, with D hard to call. Germline CDR1 and CDR2: SGDLS and YYNGEE. Trimming removed 0 bases from V and 7 bases from J, with 11 bases in between. The CDR3 runs 15 residues. CDR3 amino acids: CASSVAGSGNSPLHF. Written as DNA, the CDR3 is TGTGCCAGCAGCGTAGCAGGCAGTGGCAATTCACCCCTCCACTTT.

This clonotype was picked up many times. The chain couples TRBV5-1 to TRBJ1-2; tentatively, D is TRBD1 (6 bases). There are 14 residues in the CDR3. CDR1 SGHRS and CDR2 YFSETQ come from the germline V gene. Trimming shortened V by 10 bases and J by 2 bases, and 18 bases separated the two germline ends. CDR3 amino acids: CACAPSQGNYGYTF. The DNA for the CDR3 is TGCGCCTGCGCCCCCTCCCAGGGGAACTATGGCTACACCTTC.

In this sample, this clonotype turned up a few times. V gene TRBV2 combines with J gene TRBJ2-6, with D perhaps matching TRBD1 or TRBD2 (5 bases each). V shed 6 bases and J shed 0 bases, with 12 bases lying between them. The CDR3 is made up of 16 amino acids. The germline V gene has CDR1 SNHLY and CDR2 FYNNEI. CDR3 in DNA: TGTGCCAGCAGCTGGGACGGGATCTCTGGGGCCAACGTCCTGACTTTC. This gives the protein CASSWDGISGANVLTF.

This clonotype has more than one count but fewer than ten. V gene TRBV14 combines with J gene TRBJ2-6; D may match TRBD1 or TRBD2 (5 bases each). The ends were cut back, 2 bases at V and 0 bases at J, with 11 bases in the middle. Germline loops: CDR1 SGHDN, CDR2 FVKESK. This CDR3 is built from 17 residues. Here the CDR3 DNA reads TGTGCCAGCAGCCAACCGGGACGGCTCTCTGGGGCCAACGTCCTGACTTTC. It is translated as CASSQPGRLSGANVLTF.

The chain carries TRBV10-3 and TRBJ1-1, with 8 bases fitting TRBD1. The CDR3 length is 13 residues. From germline, CDR1 is ENHRY and CDR2 SYGVKD. The ends lost 5 bases at V and 7 bases at J; junction bases unmatched: 6. In DNA form, the CDR3 reads TGTGCCATCAGTCAACAGGGGGGGATTGAAGCTTTCTTT. It translates to CAISQQGGIEAFF.

This clonotype was seen many times. The J gene is TRBJ2-5, the V gene TRBV11-1; D gene ambiguous. V dropped 1 base and J dropped 6 bases, with 9 bases sitting between them. CDR1 SGHAT and CDR2 FQDESV come from the germline V gene (reference sequence). This CDR3 region has 13 residues. CDR3 in DNA: TGTGCCAGCAGCTTAGACCGACGTCAGACCCAGTACTTC. Protein product: CASSLDRRQTQYF.

The J gene is TRBJ2-1, the V gene TRBV7-3, with a possible D match to TRBD1 (6 bases). Germline V CDR1 and CDR2: SGHTA, FQGTGA. The CDR3 is 15 residues long. V was pared by 0 bases and J by 8 bases, with 14 bases between. The CDR3: CASSLTGADSDEQFF. The CDR3 bases are TGTGCCAGCAGCTTAACGGGGGCCGATAGTGATGAGCAGTTCTTC.

This clonotype was detected only a few times. The rearrangement links TRBV5-1 to TRBJ1-2, with a weak D call TRBD1 (6 bases). Trimming left V 4 bases short and J 8 bases short, with 18 bases between. Looked up from germline, CDR1 is SGHRS and CDR2 is YFSETQ. This CDR3 has 14 amino acids. This CDR3 reads CASSILPGDGGYTF. For the CDR3, the DNA is TGCGCCAGCAGCATTTTACCAGGGGATGGCGGCTACACCTTC.

In this sample, this clonotype turned up a few times. CDR3 amino acids: CASSPDVGFSGNTIYF. The CDR3 DNA is TGTGCCAGCAGCCCGGACGTGGGGTTCTCTGGAAACACCATATATTTT. The V and J genes are TRBV3-1 and TRBJ1-3; D is unresolved. The CDR3 is 16 amino acids. CDR1 is LGHDT, CDR2 YNNKEL, per germline (reference sequence). Trimming left V 4 bases short and J 0 bases short, with 13 bases between.

There are a few counts of this clonotype. The chain employs TRBV7-3 and TRBJ2-1, with 7 bases matching TRBD1. V lost 4 bases and J lost 5; bases outside the gene matches: 11. The CDR3 sequence is 16 residues long. Germline CDR1 is SGHTA and CDR2 is FQGTGA. CDR3 nucleotides: TGTGCCAGCAGCTCATCAGCGAGGGGGCGAAACAATGAGCAGTTCTTC. It translates to CASSSSARGRNNEQFF.

V usage is TRBV3-1 and J usage is TRBJ2-7; 14 nucleotides agree with TRBD2. The CDR3 has 17 residues. The germline gives CDR1 LGHDT, CDR2 YNNKEL (reference sequence). J gave up 4 bases and V 0 bases, and 5 bases lay outside the gene matches. CDR3 loop: CASSQDGLAGGVYEQYF. CDR3 nucleotide sequence: TGTGCCAGCAGCCAAGACGGACTAGCGGGAGGAGTGTACGAGCAGTACTTC.

The chain has TRBV6-2 or TRBV6-3 and TRBJ1-1; 8 nucleotides line up with TRBD1. The CDR3 spans 12 residues. J lost 12 bases, V lost 6 bases, and 9 bases had no gene match. Germline-derived CDR1 and CDR2 are MNHEY and SVGEGT. The CDR3 DNA reads as TGTGCCAGCAGCCTTCTGGACAGGGCATCTTTCTTT. Protein: CASSLLDRASFF.

In its sample, this clonotype was seen a few times. The chain combines TRBV6-1 with TRBJ1-5; possible D gene TRBD1, 5 bases. With 6 bases removed from V and 2 bases from J, the gap between germline ends came to 11 bases. The CDR3 consists of 14 residues. Germline lookup yields CDR1 MNHNS and CDR2 SASEGT. CDR3 amino acids: CASRSQQGNQPQHF. CDR3 bases: TGTGCCAGCAGGTCCCAACAGGGCAATCAGCCCCAGCATTTT.

This clonotype has ten or more counts. The V and J genes are TRBV28 and TRBJ1-2; no definite D call. The CDR3 covers 12 residues. V shed 4 bases and J shed 8 bases, with 11 bases lying between them. The germline gives CDR1 MDHEN, CDR2 SYDVKM. The CDR3 loop is CASSSGRLGYTF. The CDR3 region has the DNA TGTGCCAGCAGTTCGGGGAGGCTGGGCTACACCTTC.

Ten or more counts support this clonotype. The rearrangement links TRBV5-1 to TRBJ2-1, with D tentatively TRBD1 (6 bases). The CDR3 has 12 amino acids. V was clipped by 6 bases and J by 4 bases, with 8 bases between them. The germline V gene has CDR1 SGHRS and CDR2 YFSETQ. The CDR3 nucleotides are TGCGCCAGCAAGGGGGATTACAATGAGCAGTTCTTC. This translates into CASKGDYNEQFF.

This clonotype was seen more than once but under ten times. The V gene is TRBV27, the J gene TRBJ1-5; 8 positions agree with TRBD1. The CDR3 is made up of 15 amino acids. The germline CDR1 and CDR2 sequences are MNHEY and SMNVEV (reference sequence). The V and J ends lost 8 bases and 5 bases, in that order; junction bases with no gene match: 11. This chain's CDR3 is CASHFWQGAHQPQHF. The CDR3 nucleotides read TGTGCCAGCCACTTTTGGCAGGGGGCTCATCAGCCCCAGCATTTT.

Of note for this clonotype: Its ends do not fully match the called genes, so a read error is possible. CDR3 nucleotides: TGTGCCAGCAGGCTCAATCTCCGGACTTGGGATGGCCACACCTTC. This sequence encodes CASRLNLRTWDGHTF. J is TRBJ1-2 and V is TRBV6-1; D unclear. Germline lookup yields CDR1 MNHNS and CDR2 SASEGT. The CDR3 has 15 amino acids.

This clonotype was found a few times. CDR3 sequence: CASSFVAGANTGELFF. The CDR3 nucleotides read TGTGCCAGCAGCTTTGTCGCGGGGGCGAACACCGGGGAGCTGTTTTTT. The V gene is TRBV7-9, the J gene TRBJ2-2; TRBD2 matches 7 bases. V lost 3 bases to trimming and J lost 0 bases; unmatched junction nucleotides: 4. This CDR3 comprises 16 residues. Germline CDR1 SEHNR, CDR2 FQNEAQ (reference sequence). The entire variable domain, with the rest obtained from reference TRBV7-9 and TRBJ2-2, is as follows: DTGVSQNPRHKITKRGQNVTFRCDPISEHNRLYWYRQTLGQGPEFLTYFQNEAQLEKSRLLSDRFSAERPKGSFSTLEIQRTEQGDSAMYLCASSFVAGANTGELFFGEGSRLTVL.